These 7 T cell receptor beta chains share one sample of origin, sequenced in a study of blood T cell repertoires in COVID-19. Sequencing used immunoSEQ multiplex PCR; TCRdb keeps in-frame clones, though not all of them. This table holds fewer than 200,000 clones, about 88% found once. The specimen was PBMCs or T cells enriched from blood (not recorded which). These receptors all stem from a human donor with acute COVID-19. The donor label of this sample is uncertain.

The chain couples TRBV25-1 to TRBJ1-4; 8 nucleotides agree with TRBD1. The length of the CDR3 is 14 residues. Germline assignment: CDR1 MGHDK and CDR2 SYGVNS. J gave up 7 bases and V 1 base, and 2 bases lay outside the gene matches. The CDR3 is CASSESGQAEKLFF. The CDR3 coding sequence is TGTGCCAGCAGTGAATCGGGACAGGCTGAAAAACTGTTTTTT.

The CDR3 bases are TGCGCCAGCAGCCTAACCGGGGATACGCAGTATTTT. Protein product: CASSLTGDTQYF. V is TRBV5-1 and J is TRBJ2-3; D remains unclear. The CDR3 is 12 amino acids. CDR1 is SGHRS and CDR2 is YFSETQ in the germline V gene. V was cut by 4 bases and J by 6 bases, with 9 bases left in between.

This rearrangement joins TRBV4-1 to TRBJ2-3, with 9 bases lining up with TRBD2. With 2 bases clipped from V and 1 base from J, the junction kept 13 bases outside the gene matches. The CDR3 spans 19 residues. CDR1 is MGHRA, CDR2 YSYEKL, per germline. The CDR3 loop reads CASSQLPPLAGIGTDTQYF. CDR3 DNA sequence: TGCGCCAGCAGCCAACTGCCCCCCCTAGCGGGGATCGGCACAGATACGCAGTATTTT.

This clone was seen only a few times. The rearrangement joins TRBV4-1 to TRBJ2-1, with 11 bases fitting TRBD2. The CDR3 spans 14 residues. V trimming: 4 bases; J trimming: 8 bases; junction bases outside the gene matches: 4. Germline V lookup: CDR1 MGHRA, CDR2 YSYEKL. Here the CDR3 DNA reads TGCGCCAGCAGCCTAGCGGGGGGGCAACATGAGCAGTTCTTC. Amino acids: CASSLAGGQHEQFF.

V usage is TRBV19 and J usage is TRBJ2-1, with 7 positions matching TRBD2. Unmatched junction bases numbered 0, after V lost 2 bases and J lost 5 bases. The V gene's germline CDR1 is LNHDA and CDR2 SQIVND (reference sequence). CDR3 size: 13 residues. In DNA form, the CDR3 reads TGTGCCAGTAGTATACTAGCGGACAATGAGCAGTTCTTC. Its translation: CASSILADNEQFF.

The chain combines TRBV2 with TRBJ2-1; tentative D call: TRBD1 (6 bases). This CDR3 comprises 13 residues. Germline CDR1 reads SNHLY; CDR2 reads FYNNEI. V was trimmed by 8 bases and J by 7 bases, leaving 15 bases between them. The CDR3 DNA is TGTGCCAGCGAGAGGCAGGGGAGAAATGAGCAGTTCTTC. This gives the protein CASERQGRNEQFF.

J is TRBJ2-3 and V is TRBV9; the D gene is possibly TRBD2 (6 bases). This CDR3 comprises 13 residues. Per germline, CDR1 SGDLS and CDR2 YYNGEE. Trimming removed 6 bases at V and 2 bases at J, with 10 bases between. CDR3 nucleotide sequence: TGTGCCAGCATGGCGGGGACCACAGATACGCAGTATTTT. This gives the protein CASMAGTTDTQYF.